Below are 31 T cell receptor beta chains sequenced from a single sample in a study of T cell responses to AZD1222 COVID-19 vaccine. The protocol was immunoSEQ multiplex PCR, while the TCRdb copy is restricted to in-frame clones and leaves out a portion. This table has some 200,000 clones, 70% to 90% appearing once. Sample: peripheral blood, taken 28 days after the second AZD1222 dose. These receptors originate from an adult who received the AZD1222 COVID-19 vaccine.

In DNA form, the CDR3 reads TGTGCCAGCAGTCCGCCGGACAGACTCACTGAAGCTTTCTTT. Protein product: CASSPPDRLTEAFF. The chain uses TRBV27 and TRBJ1-1; tentative D call: TRBD1 (6 bases). The CDR3 consists of 14 residues. The germline gives CDR1 MNHEY, CDR2 SMNVEV (reference sequence). Trimming took 5 bases from V and 4 from J, leaving 14 bases between them.

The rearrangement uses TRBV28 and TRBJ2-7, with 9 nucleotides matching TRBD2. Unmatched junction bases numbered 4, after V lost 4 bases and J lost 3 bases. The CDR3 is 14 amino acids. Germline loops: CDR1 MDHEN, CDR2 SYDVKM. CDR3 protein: CASSSGGRDYEQYF. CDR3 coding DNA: TGTGCCAGCAGTTCGGGCGGGAGGGACTACGAGCAGTACTTC.

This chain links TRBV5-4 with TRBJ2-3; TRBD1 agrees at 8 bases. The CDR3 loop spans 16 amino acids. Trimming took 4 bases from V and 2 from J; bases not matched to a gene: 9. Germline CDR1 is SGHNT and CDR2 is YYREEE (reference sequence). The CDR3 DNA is TGTGCCAGCAGCCCCGACAGGGGATTTGACACAGATACGCAGTATTTT. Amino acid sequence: CASSPDRGFDTDTQYF.

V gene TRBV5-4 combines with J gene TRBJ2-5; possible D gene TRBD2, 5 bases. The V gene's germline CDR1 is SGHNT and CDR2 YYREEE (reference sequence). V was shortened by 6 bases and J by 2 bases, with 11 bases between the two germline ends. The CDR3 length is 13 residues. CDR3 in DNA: TGTGCCAGCACCCCACTAGGACAAGAGACCCAGTACTTC. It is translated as CASTPLGQETQYF.

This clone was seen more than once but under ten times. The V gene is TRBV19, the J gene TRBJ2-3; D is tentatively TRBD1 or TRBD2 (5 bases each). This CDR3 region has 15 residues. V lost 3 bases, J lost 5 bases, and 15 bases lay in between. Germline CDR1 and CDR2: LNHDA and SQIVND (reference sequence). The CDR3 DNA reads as TGTGCCAGTAGTATGGGACCCCAGATCGGAGATACGCAGTATTTT. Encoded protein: CASSMGPQIGDTQYF.

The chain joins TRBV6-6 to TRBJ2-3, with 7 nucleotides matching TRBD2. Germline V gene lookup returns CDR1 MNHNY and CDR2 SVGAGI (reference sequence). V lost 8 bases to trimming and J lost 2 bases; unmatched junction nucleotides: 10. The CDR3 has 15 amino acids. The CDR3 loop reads CASPRSREDTDTQYF. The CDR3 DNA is TGTGCCAGCCCTCGGTCCCGGGAGGACACAGATACGCAGTATTTT.

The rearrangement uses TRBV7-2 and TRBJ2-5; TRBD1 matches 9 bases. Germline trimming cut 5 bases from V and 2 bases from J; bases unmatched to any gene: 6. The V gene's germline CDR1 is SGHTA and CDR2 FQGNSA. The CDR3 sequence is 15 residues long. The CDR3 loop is CASSPRQGEQETQYF. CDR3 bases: TGTGCCAGCAGCCCACGACAGGGGGAGCAAGAGACCCAGTACTTC. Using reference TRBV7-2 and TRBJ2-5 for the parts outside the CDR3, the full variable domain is GAGVSQSPSNKVTEKGKDVELRCDPISGHTALYWYRQSLGQGLEFLIYFQGNSAPDKSGLPSDRFSAERTGGSVSTLTIQRTQQEDSAVYLCASSPRQGEQETQYFGPGTRLLVL.

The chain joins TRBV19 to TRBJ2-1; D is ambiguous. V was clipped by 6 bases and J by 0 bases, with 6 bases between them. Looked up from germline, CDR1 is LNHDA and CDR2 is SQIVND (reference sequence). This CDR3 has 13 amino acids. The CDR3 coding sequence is TGTGCCAGTAGACTCAGCTCCTACAATGAGCAGTTCTTC. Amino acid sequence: CASRLSSYNEQFF.

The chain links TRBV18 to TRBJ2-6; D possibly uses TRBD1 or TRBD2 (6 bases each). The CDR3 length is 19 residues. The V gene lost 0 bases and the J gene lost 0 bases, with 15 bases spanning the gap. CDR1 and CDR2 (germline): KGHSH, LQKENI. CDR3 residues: CASSPPGKGGLSGANVLTF. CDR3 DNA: TGTGCCAGCTCACCACCAGGTAAGGGGGGCCTCTCTGGGGCCAACGTCCTGACTTTC.

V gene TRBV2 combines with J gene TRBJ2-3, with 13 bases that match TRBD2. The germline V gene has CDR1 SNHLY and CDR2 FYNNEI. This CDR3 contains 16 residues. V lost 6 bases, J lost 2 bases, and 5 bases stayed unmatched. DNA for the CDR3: TGTGCCAGCAGGCAGGGACTAGCGGGGATCACAGATACGCAGTATTTT. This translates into CASRQGLAGITDTQYF.

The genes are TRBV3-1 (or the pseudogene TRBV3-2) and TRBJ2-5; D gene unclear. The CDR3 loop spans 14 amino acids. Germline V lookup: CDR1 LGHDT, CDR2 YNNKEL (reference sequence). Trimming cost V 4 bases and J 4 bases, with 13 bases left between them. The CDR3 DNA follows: TGTGCCAGCAGCCCCCTCTCCGGATTAGAGACCCAGTACTTC. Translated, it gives CASSPLSGLETQYF.

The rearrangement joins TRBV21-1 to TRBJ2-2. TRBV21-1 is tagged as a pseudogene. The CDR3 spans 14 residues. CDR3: CASSKVRATGELFF. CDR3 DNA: TGTGCCAGCAGCAAAGTAAGGGCCACCGGGGAGCTGTTTTTT.

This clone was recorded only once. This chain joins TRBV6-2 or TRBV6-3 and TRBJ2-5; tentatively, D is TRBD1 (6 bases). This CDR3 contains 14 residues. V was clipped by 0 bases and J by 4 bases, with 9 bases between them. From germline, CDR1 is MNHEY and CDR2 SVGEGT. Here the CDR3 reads CASSYSRGGETQYF. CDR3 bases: TGTGCCAGCAGTTACTCGAGAGGGGGAGAGACCCAGTACTTC.

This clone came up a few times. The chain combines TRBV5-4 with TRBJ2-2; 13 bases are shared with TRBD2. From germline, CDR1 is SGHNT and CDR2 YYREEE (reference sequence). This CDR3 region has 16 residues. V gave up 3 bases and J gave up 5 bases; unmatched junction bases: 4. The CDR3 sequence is CASSSLAGGGTGELFF. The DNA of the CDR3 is TGTGCCAGCAGCTCACTAGCGGGAGGGGGGACCGGGGAGCTGTTTTTT.

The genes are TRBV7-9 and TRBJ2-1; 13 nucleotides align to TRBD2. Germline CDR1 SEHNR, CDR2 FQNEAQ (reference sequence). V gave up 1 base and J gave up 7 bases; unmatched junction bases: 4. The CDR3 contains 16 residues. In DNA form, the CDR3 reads TGTGCCAGCAGCTTAGAGATACTAGCGGGAGGGAATGAGCAGTTCTTC. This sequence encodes CASSLEILAGGNEQFF.

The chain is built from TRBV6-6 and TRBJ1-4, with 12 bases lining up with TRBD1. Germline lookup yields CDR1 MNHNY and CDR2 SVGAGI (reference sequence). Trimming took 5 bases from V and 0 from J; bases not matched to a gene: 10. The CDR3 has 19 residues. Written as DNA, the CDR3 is TGTGCCAGCAGTCTTTGGCCGGGACAGGGGGCTACAACTAATGAAAAACTGTTTTTT. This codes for CASSLWPGQGATTNEKLFF.

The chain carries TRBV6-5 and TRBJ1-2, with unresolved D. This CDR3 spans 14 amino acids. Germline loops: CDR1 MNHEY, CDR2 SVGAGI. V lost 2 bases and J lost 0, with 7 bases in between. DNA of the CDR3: TGTGCCAGCAGTTACGCAGCCTCTAACTATGGCTACACCTTC. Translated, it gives CASSYAASNYGYTF.

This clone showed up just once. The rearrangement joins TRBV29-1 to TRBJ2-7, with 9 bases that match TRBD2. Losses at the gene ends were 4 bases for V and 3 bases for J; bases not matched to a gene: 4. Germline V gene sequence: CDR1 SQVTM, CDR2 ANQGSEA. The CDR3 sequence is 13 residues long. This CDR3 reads CSVGAGGRYEQYF. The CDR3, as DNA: TGCAGCGTTGGAGCGGGAGGTCGCTACGAGCAGTACTTC.

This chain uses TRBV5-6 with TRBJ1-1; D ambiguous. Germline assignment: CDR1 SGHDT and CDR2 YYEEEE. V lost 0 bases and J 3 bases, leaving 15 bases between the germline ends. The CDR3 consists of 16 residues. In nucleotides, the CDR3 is TGTGCCAGCAGCTTGGGAGTGTCGACTTGGGACACTGAAGCTTTCTTT. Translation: CASSLGVSTWDTEAFF.

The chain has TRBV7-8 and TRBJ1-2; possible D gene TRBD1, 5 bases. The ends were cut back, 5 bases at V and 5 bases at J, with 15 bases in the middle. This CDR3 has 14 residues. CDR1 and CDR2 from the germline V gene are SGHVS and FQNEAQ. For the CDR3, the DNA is TGTGCCAGCAGCCGAGCGACAGAGAATTATGGCTACACCTTC. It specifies CASSRATENYGYTF.

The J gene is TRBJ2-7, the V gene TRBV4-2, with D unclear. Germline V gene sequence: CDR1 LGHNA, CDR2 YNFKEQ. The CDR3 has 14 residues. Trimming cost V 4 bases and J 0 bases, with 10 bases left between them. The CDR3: CASSRADSSYEQYF. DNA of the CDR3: TGTGCCAGCAGCCGGGCCGACTCCTCCTACGAGCAGTACTTC.

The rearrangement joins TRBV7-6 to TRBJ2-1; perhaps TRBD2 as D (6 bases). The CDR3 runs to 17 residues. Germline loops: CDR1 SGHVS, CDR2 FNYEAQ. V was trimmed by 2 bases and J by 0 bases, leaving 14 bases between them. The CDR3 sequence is CASSLSGSGSSYNEQFF. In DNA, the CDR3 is TGTGCCAGCAGCTTATCGGGTAGCGGAAGCTCCTACAATGAGCAGTTCTTC.

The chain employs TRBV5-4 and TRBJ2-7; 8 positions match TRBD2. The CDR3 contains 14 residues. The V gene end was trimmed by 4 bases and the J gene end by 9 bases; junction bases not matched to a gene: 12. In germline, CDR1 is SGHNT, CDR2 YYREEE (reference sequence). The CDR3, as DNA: TGTGCCAGCAGCATCCCCCGTAGCGGGGCAGTGCAGTACTTC. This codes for CASSIPRSGAVQYF.

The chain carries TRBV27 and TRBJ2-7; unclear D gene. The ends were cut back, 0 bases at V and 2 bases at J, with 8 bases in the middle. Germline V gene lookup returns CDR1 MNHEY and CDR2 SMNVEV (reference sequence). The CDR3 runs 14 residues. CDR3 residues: CASSLSAQPYEQYF. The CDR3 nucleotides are TGTGCCAGCAGTTTATCGGCCCAGCCCTACGAGCAGTACTTC.

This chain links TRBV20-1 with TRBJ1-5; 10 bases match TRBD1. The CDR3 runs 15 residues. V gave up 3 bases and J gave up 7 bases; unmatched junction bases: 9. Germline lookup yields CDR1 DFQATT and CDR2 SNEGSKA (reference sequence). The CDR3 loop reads CSASLETGGWQPQHF. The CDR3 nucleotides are TGCAGTGCTAGTTTGGAGACAGGGGGCTGGCAGCCCCAGCATTTT.

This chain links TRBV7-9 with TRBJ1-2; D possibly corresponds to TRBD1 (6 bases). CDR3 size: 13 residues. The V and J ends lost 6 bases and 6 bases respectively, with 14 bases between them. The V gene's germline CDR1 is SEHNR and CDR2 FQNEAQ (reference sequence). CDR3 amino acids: CASRVSGTNGYTF. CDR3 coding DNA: TGTGCCAGCAGAGTATCCGGGACAAATGGCTACACCTTC.

This CDR3 reads CASSSGQVYEQYF. Written as DNA, the CDR3 is TGCGCCAGCAGCTCGGGACAGGTCTACGAGCAGTACTTC. J is TRBJ2-7 and V is TRBV5-1; 8 bases match TRBD1. Germline V gene data show CDR1 as SGHRS and CDR2 as YFSETQ. Trimming removed 3 bases from V and 3 bases from J; junction bases left unmatched: 2. This CDR3 contains 13 residues.

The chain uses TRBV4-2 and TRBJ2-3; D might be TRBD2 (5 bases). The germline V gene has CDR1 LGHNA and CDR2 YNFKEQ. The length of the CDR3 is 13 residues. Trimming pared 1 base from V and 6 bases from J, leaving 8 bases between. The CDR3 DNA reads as TGTGCCAGCAGCCAAGGGGAGAGGGATACGCAGTATTTT. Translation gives CASSQGERDTQYF.

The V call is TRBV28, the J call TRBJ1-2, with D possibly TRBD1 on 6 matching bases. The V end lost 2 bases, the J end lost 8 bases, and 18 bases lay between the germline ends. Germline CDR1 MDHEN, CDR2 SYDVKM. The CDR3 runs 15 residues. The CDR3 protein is CASSLLIGGKEGYTF. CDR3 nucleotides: TGTGCCAGCAGTTTACTCATAGGGGGGAAAGAAGGCTACACCTTC.

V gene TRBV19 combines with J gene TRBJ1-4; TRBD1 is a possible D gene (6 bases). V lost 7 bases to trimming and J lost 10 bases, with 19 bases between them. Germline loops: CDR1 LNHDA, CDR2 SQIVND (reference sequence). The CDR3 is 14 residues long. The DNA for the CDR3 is TGTGCCAGTAATCGGGCCGGCGAAGGGGGAAAACTGTTTTTT. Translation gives CASNRAGEGGKLFF.

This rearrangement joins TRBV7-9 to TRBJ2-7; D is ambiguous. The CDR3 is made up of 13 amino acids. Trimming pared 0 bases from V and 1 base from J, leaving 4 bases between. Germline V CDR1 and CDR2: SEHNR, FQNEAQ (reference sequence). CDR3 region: CASSLASSYEQYF. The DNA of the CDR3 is TGTGCCAGCAGCTTAGCCAGTTCCTACGAGCAGTACTTC.